Shown below are 17 T cell receptor beta chains from a single sample sequenced in a study of blood T cells in healthy people across ages. A second PCR, run for roughly 7 to 12 cycles, used a sample-barcoded 5' primer plus a J-beta primer mix. Via MiXCR, TCRdb re-called the 5' RACE reads, giving one row per CDR3 protein. The repertoire has about 800,000 distinct CDR3 sequences, around 45% of them found once; the top ten carry less than 20%. The specimen was blood. These receptors all stem from an elderly man in good health.

This clonotype was observed a few times. The V and J genes are TRBV29-1 and TRBJ2-3; D remains unclear. Trimming removed 6 bases from V and 0 bases from J, with 10 bases in between. The CDR3 is 13 residues long. Per the germline V gene, CDR1 is SQVTM and CDR2 is ANQGSEA. In DNA form, the CDR3 reads TGCAGCGTCCCAAGACGGAGCACAGATACGCAGTATTTT. Translated, it gives CSVPRRSTDTQYF.

This clonotype was observed at least ten times. The rearrangement uses TRBV5-1 and TRBJ2-7; 8 bases align to TRBD2. This CDR3 has 16 amino acids. Germline CDR1 is SGHRS and CDR2 is YFSETQ. Germline trimming cut 4 bases from V and 6 bases from J; bases unmatched to any gene: 15. Here the CDR3 DNA reads TGCGCCAGCAGCGAGAACGGCGGGACTAGAACTCGCGAGCAGTACTTC. Translating gives CASSENGGTRTREQYF. The variable domain in full, completed from reference TRBV5-1 and TRBJ2-7, reads KAGVTQTPRYLIKTRGQQVTLSCSPISGHRSVSWYQQTPGQGLQFLFEYFSETQRNKGNFPGRFSGRQFSNSRSEMNVSTLELGDSALYLCASSENGGTRTREQYFGPGTRLTVT.

V is TRBV4-2 and J is TRBJ1-1; 8 bases agree with TRBD1. The CDR3 consists of 16 residues. Germline CDR1 LGHNA, CDR2 YNFKEQ. The V and J ends lost 3 bases and 3 bases, in that order; junction bases with no gene match: 9. CDR3 sequence: CASSHNFRGRYTEAFF. The CDR3 DNA reads as TGTGCCAGCAGCCATAACTTCAGGGGGCGGTACACTGAAGCTTTCTTT.

On this clonotype itself: A much larger clone is a single base away; this may be a read error. The rearrangement joins TRBV7-2 to TRBJ2-7, with 8 positions matching TRBD2. Judging by the DNA end, TRBJ2-5 fits better; the J call may be wrong. This CDR3 spans 15 amino acids. CDR1 and CDR2 (germline): SGHTA, FQGNSA. The CDR3 DNA reads TGTGCCAGCAGTTTAGCGGGAATTAGGCAAGAGACCCAGTACTTC. Its protein is CASSLAGIRQETQYF.

This clonotype was detected ten times or more. V is TRBV21-1 and J is TRBJ2-7; the table's D call, TRBD1, has no DNA check behind it. TRBV21-1 is listed as a pseudogene. This CDR3 comprises 14 residues. For the CDR3, the DNA is TGTGCCAGCAGCAACTGGACAGGGAGTCACGAGCAGTACTTC. Its protein is CASSNWTGSHEQYF.

V and J are TRBV20-1 and TRBJ2-7; perhaps TRBD1 as D (6 bases). The CDR3 runs to 13 residues. Per germline, CDR1 DFQATT and CDR2 SNEGSKA (reference sequence). The V and J ends lost 6 bases and 7 bases respectively, with 19 bases between them. The CDR3 sequence: CSADSGRGGEQYF. As DNA, the CDR3 is TGCAGTGCCGATTCAGGCAGGGGTGGTGAGCAGTACTTC.

This clonotype appeared many times. The chain links TRBV29-1 to TRBJ2-1, with 9 bases matching TRBD2. With V trimmed by 4 bases and J by 8 bases, 12 bases remained unmatched. The germline gives CDR1 SQVTM, CDR2 ANQGSEA. The CDR3 length is 15 residues. CDR3 coding DNA: TGCAGCGTTGCTTATAGCGGGAGCCTTTTAGATGAGCAGTTCTTC. This encodes CSVAYSGSLLDEQFF.

The chain employs TRBV4-3 and TRBJ2-2, with D perhaps matching TRBD2 (5 bases). Germline V gives CDR1 LGHNA, CDR2 YSLEER. V gave up 1 base and J gave up 7 bases, with 16 bases separating them. The CDR3 sequence is 16 residues long. CDR3 in amino acids: CASSQVEPGIGGELFF. CDR3 DNA sequence: TGCGCCAGCAGCCAAGTTGAGCCCGGGATTGGCGGGGAGCTGTTTTTT.

This clonotype was detected many times. The chain couples TRBV30 to TRBJ2-7; 8 positions match TRBD1. V dropped 3 bases and J dropped 3; count of bases not matched to a gene: 7. This CDR3 has 14 residues. Germline assignment: CDR1 GTSNPN and CDR2 SVGIG (reference sequence). DNA for the CDR3: TGTGCCTGGAGCGCCGGGACAGGCAACTACGAGCAGTACTTC. Its protein product is CAWSAGTGNYEQYF.

This clonotype was observed a handful of times. The rearrangement joins TRBV7-2 to TRBJ2-3, with D tentatively TRBD2 (7 bases). V lost 5 bases, J lost 0 bases, and 12 bases lay in between. The CDR3 extends over 15 amino acids. Germline assignment: CDR1 SGHTA and CDR2 FQGNSA. CDR3 nucleotide sequence: TGTGCCAGCAGCCTCGGGGGGCTGAGCACAGATACGCAGTATTTT. Translating it yields CASSLGGLSTDTQYF.

Of note for this clonotype: This may be a read error, as it is one base from a much larger clone. The genes are TRBV27 and TRBJ2-6, with 12 bases fitting TRBD2. Germline CDR1 reads MNHEY; CDR2 reads SMNVEV (reference sequence). CDR3 length: 20 amino acids. CDR3 sequence (DNA): TGTGCCAGCAGGGCTCTGACTAGCGGGGGTGCTGGGCCTGGGGCCTACGTCCTGACTTTC. Translated: CASRALTSGGAGPGAYVLTF.

This clonotype was detected a few times. The chain couples TRBV7-2 to TRBJ2-3, with D perhaps matching TRBD2 (5 bases). Trimming left V 2 bases short and J 1 base short, with 10 bases between. Germline V lookup: CDR1 SGHTA, CDR2 FQGNSA. The CDR3 totals 15 residues. The CDR3 loop reads CASSLQLVGTDTQYF. The CDR3 DNA reads TGTGCCAGCAGCTTACAACTAGTCGGCACAGATACGCAGTATTTT.

In regard to this clonotype: Being one base from a much bigger clone, this may be a read error. The chain uses TRBV5-4 and TRBJ2-7, with D perhaps matching TRBD1 or TRBD2 (5 bases each). The CDR3 runs to 15 residues. Germline V gene sequence: CDR1 SGHNT, CDR2 YYREEE (reference sequence). CDR3 loop: CGSSTGTYQGNEQYF. CDR3 nucleotide sequence: TGTGGCAGCAGCACCGGGACCTATCAGGGCAACGAGCAGTACTTC.

The rearrangement uses TRBV6-6 and TRBJ2-1; 8 bases match TRBD1. The CDR3 is made up of 16 amino acids. Germline V gives CDR1 MNHNY, CDR2 SVGAGI (reference sequence). J was trimmed by 1 base and V by 2 bases; bases with no gene match: 4. CDR3 amino acids: CASSYGQGASYNEQFF. The DNA for the CDR3 is TGTGCCAGCAGTTACGGGCAGGGGGCGTCCTACAATGAGCAGTTCTTC.

The V and J genes are TRBV9 and TRBJ1-4; D not certain. The CDR3 is 12 residues long. CDR1 is SGDLS, CDR2 YYNGEE, per germline. The V end lost 1 base, the J end lost 7 bases, and 5 bases lay between the germline ends. The DNA for the CDR3 is TGTGCCAGCAGCGTAACTGGTGAAAAACTGTTTTTT. Protein: CASSVTGEKLFF.

This clonotype was picked up a small number of times. V is TRBV7-3 and J is TRBJ2-1; unclear D gene. This CDR3 has 14 amino acids. V lost 5 bases to trimming and J lost 4 bases, with 12 bases between them. Germline CDR1 and CDR2: SGHTA and FQGTGA. This chain's CDR3 is CASSPDHTYNEQFF. The CDR3 DNA is TGTGCCAGCAGCCCGGACCACACATACAATGAGCAGTTCTTC.

This clonotype was observed many times. The chain joins TRBV12-3 or TRBV12-4 to TRBJ2-5, with D perhaps matching TRBD1 (5 bases). This CDR3 has 14 amino acids. V lost 7 bases and J lost 1, with 13 bases in between. CDR3 bases: TGTGCCAGCACCCGATGGGGCAGCCAAGAGACCCAGTACTTC. Translation: CASTRWGSQETQYF.